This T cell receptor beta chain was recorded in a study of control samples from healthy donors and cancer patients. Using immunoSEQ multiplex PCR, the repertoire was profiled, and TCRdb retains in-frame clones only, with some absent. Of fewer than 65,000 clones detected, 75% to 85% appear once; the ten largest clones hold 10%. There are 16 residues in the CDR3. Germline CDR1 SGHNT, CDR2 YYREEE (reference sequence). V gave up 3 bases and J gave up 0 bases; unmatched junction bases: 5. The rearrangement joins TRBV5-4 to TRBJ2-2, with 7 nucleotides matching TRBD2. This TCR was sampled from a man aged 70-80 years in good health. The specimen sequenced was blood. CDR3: CASSSGGTANTGELFF. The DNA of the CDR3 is TGTGCCAGCAGCTCCGGGGGGACCGCGAACACCGGGGAGCTGTTTTTT.